The rows below give T cell receptor beta chains drawn from one sample of a study of human T cells and chemical hapten exposure. TCRdb itself ran the RACE reads through MiXCR, one entry per CDR3 protein. The sample holds about 80,000 distinct CDR3 sequences, less than 15% seen once. This specimen was whole blood, taken in connection with sensitization to the hapten diphenylcyclopropenone (DPC). The origin of the receptors is a woman between 50 and 59 years old with alopecia areata. Some clones in this sample may be carry-over from other donors' samples. Each CDR3 is given with its conserved first and last residue. The D gene is left open where the match is weak. A row's size may be missing; if present it is once, few, many or a size class.

D,V,J,size,DNA,CDR3
-,TRBV20-1,TRBJ1-1,few,TGCAGTGCTAACCTCGGACTGGGAAGGGCTGAAGCTTTCTTT,CSANLGLGRAEAFF
-,TRBV6-6,TRBJ2-2,few,TGTGCCATGGAAAGGGGGTCCAACACCGGGGAGCTGTTTTTT,CAMERGSNTGELFF
-,TRBV6-4,TRBJ1-2,-,TGTGCCAGCAGTGGAGTGGGAAACTATGGCTACACCTTC,CASSGVGNYGYTF
-,TRBV21-1,TRBJ1-4,few,TGTGCCAGCAGCAAAGTTCCCCACGTTACAGAAAAACTGTTTTTT,CASSKVPHVTEKLFF
-,TRBV5-6,TRBJ2-3,few,TGTGCCAGCAGCTTGGCTGGCAGGGGCACAGATACGCAGTATTTT,CASSLAGRGTDTQYF
-,TRBV27,TRBJ2-2,-,TGTGCCAGCAGTTATGTGGGGGGGGAGCTGTTTTTT,CASSYVGGELFF
-,TRBV30,TRBJ2-1,-,TGTGCCTGGAGGGGGCTTGCGGGCTCCTACAATGAGCAGTTCTTC,CAWRGLAGSYNEQFF
TRBD2,TRBV7-9,TRBJ2-1,few,TGTGCCAGCAGCTTAGCGGGAGGGTCTTATGAGCAGTTCTTC,CASSLAGGSYEQFF
-,TRBV12-3/TRBV12-4,TRBJ2-5,-,TGTGCCAGCAGTTCCCCCCGGGGGCAAGAGACCCAGTACTTC,CASSSPRGQETQYF
-,TRBV29-1,TRBJ1-1,-,TGCAGCGTTGAGGCAGAAACTTTGAACACTGAAGCTTTCTTT,CSVEAETLNTEAFF
TRBD1,TRBV15,TRBJ1-2,few,TGTGCCACCAGCAGAGCGCTACAGGGGGTATACTATGGCTACACCTTC,CATSRALQGVYYGYTF
-,TRBV3-1,TRBJ2-7,many,TGTGCCAGCAGCCAAGCCCAAGCGACAGAGCAGTACTTC,CASSQAQATEQYF
TRBD1,TRBV27,TRBJ1-6,few,TGTGCCAGCAGTTTTGGGACAGGGGCCGCCTATAATTCACCCCTCCACTTT,CASSFGTGAAYNSPLHF
-,TRBV18,TRBJ2-1,few,TGTGCCAGCTCACCACCCGCAGGAATCCGGGACAATGAGCAGTTCTTC,CASSPPAGIRDNEQFF
-,TRBV7-8,TRBJ2-4,-,TGTGCCAGCAGCTCCCGACGACTAGTCAACATTCAGTACTTC,CASSSRRLVNIQYF
TRBD2,TRBV18,TRBJ2-2,-,TGTGCCAGCTCAGGTTCGACTAGCGGAAACACCGGGGAGCTGTTTTTT,CASSGSTSGNTGELFF
-,TRBV7-9,TRBJ2-7,-,TGTGCCAGCAGCCGCGCCGATTACGAGCAGTACTTC,CASSRADYEQYF
TRBD2,TRBV28,TRBJ2-7,-,TGTGCCAGCAGTTCCTCCTTGACTAGCGGGAGCTACGAGCAGTACTTC,CASSSSLTSGSYEQYF
-,TRBV5-1,TRBJ2-3,-,TGCGCCAGCAGCTCCACGTCGAGGCCAGATACGCAGTATTTT,CASSSTSRPDTQYF
TRBD2,TRBV28,TRBJ2-1,-,TGTGCCAGCCTTGGGGCTAGCGGGAGTTTGGGTTCCTACAATGAGCAGTTCTTC,CASLGASGSLGSYNEQFF
TRBD1,TRBV28,TRBJ2-7,-,TGTGCCAGCAGTCAAACAGGGGTAACGAGAGAGCAGTACTTC,CASSQTGVTREQYF
-,TRBV7-2,TRBJ2-3,-,TGTGCCAGCAGCTTAGGAGATACAGATACGCAGTATTTT,CASSLGDTDTQYF
-,TRBV9,TRBJ1-1,-,TGTGCCAGCAGCGGACGGACAGAGCGTGAAGCTTTCTTT,CASSGRTEREAFF
TRBD2,TRBV10-3,TRBJ2-3,few,TGTGCCACGCGATCCCTAGCGGGAGGGCGGGCAGATACGCAGTATTTT,CATRSLAGGRADTQYF
-,TRBV3-1,TRBJ2-1,few,TGTGCCAGCAGCCGTAGGGGTAATGAGCAGTTCTTC,CASSRRGNEQFF
-,TRBV20-1,TRBJ1-1,-,TGCAGTGCTAGCGGCAGGAGCCTTGAAGCTTTCTTT,CSASGRSLEAFF
-,TRBV6-5,TRBJ2-7,few,TGTGCCAGCAGTTACGGGGGGTACGGGCCGAACGAGCAGTACTTC,CASSYGGYGPNEQYF
-,TRBV5-1,TRBJ1-1,few,TGCGCCAGCATGGAACAATCGAACACTGAAGCTTTCTTT,CASMEQSNTEAFF
-,TRBV11-2,TRBJ2-7,-,TGTGCCAGCAGCGAGGGATCAAACTCCTACGAGCAGTACTTC,CASSEGSNSYEQYF
-,TRBV10-3,TRBJ2-1,many,TGTGCCATCAGTGAATCCGGGACTGGCTATACGGCCCATTTTTTCTTC,CAISESGTGYTAHFFF
-,TRBV29-1,TRBJ2-3,-,TGCAGCGTTGATTGGGGATCTAGCACAGATACGCAGTATTTT,CSVDWGSSTDTQYF
-,TRBV20-1,TRBJ1-1,-,TGCAGTGCTGGCAGGGCCGGGAACACTGAAGCTTTCTTT,CSAGRAGNTEAFF
-,TRBV10-3,TRBJ2-3,-,TGTGCCATCGAAGGAACTAGCACAGATACGCAGTATTTT,CAIEGTSTDTQYF
-,TRBV15,TRBJ2-1,-,TGTGCCACCAGGGCCGGAGGCTCCTACAATGAGCAGTTCTTC,CATRAGGSYNEQFF
-,TRBV15,TRBJ2-1,-,TGTGCCACCAGCAGAGTTTATTACTCCCGAAGAAACAATGAGCAGTTCTTC,CATSRVYYSRRNNEQFF
-,TRBV7-9,TRBJ2-4,-,TGTGCCTCTCGCCGGGACAACTACATTCAGTACTTC,CASRRDNYIQYF
-,TRBV29-1,TRBJ2-3,-,TGCAGCGGATGGGGTTGGACAGATACGCAGTATTTT,CSGWGWTDTQYF